This T cell receptor beta chain was captured in a study of blood T cell repertoires in COVID-19. Study in general: Some COVID-19 samples were acute and others convalescent; all came from the United States, Italy and Spain. Nucleic acid was either cDNA or gDNA, and it came from T cells, B-cell-depleted T cells, or PBMCs.

The CDR3 is 15 residues long. The V segment lost 1 base and the J segment 5 bases; nucleotides outside the gene matches: 5. Germline V gene data show CDR1 as SGHRS and CDR2 as YFSETQ. Using immunoSEQ multiplex PCR, the repertoire was profiled, and TCRdb retains in-frame clones only, with some absent. Of roughly 66,000 clones in the sample, about 89% were seen once. What was sequenced was peripheral blood. This clonotype was obtained from a human donor in a cohort sampled during active COVID-19. V is TRBV5-1 and J is TRBJ2-2; 7 positions agree with TRBD2. CDR3 region: CASSLSAGVTGELFF. In DNA, the CDR3 is TGCGCCAGCAGCTTGTCGGCGGGAGTGACCGGGGAGCTGTTTTTT.